What follows are 28 T cell receptor beta chains derived from one specimen sequenced in a study of T cells after yellow fever vaccination. TCRdb recomputed calls from the 5' RACE reads with MiXCR, one row per CDR3 protein. Among around 100,000 distinct CDR3 sequences, roughly 6% were seen once, and the ten largest hold over 40%. The material was CD8+ T cells sorted from PBMCs, obtained 10 days after the yellow fever booster vaccination. The source is a man younger than 35 who received the YFV17D yellow fever vaccine.

In this sample, this clonotype turned up a few times. The chain combines TRBV5-1 with TRBJ1-1; D is undetermined. This CDR3 is built from 15 residues. Germline CDR1 and CDR2: SGHRS and YFSETQ. V was trimmed by 1 base and J by 3 bases, leaving 13 bases between them. The CDR3 spells CASSLFEGSDTEAFF. The CDR3 DNA reads as TGCGCCAGCAGCTTGTTTGAGGGATCGGACACTGAAGCTTTCTTT.

This clonotype was seen a few times. The chain is built from TRBV25-1 and TRBJ1-3; tentative D call: TRBD1 (5 bases). Germline V gene data show CDR1 as MGHDK and CDR2 as SYGVNS. The CDR3 is 14 residues long. Trimming shortened V by 8 bases and J by 4 bases, and 15 bases separated the two germline ends. This CDR3 is CASGTASLGNTIYF. The CDR3 coding sequence is TGTGCCAGCGGGACGGCCTCTCTCGGAAACACCATATATTTT.

The chain carries TRBV7-9 and TRBJ2-7, with 8 positions matching TRBD1. The CDR3 contains 16 residues. V lost 4 bases to trimming and J lost 1 base; unmatched junction nucleotides: 9. Germline V gene data show CDR1 as SEHNR and CDR2 as FQNEAQ (reference sequence). CDR3 DNA: TGTGCCAGCAGCTCAAGGCTCGGGACAGGATCCTACGAGCAGTACTTC. Its protein is CASSSRLGTGSYEQYF.

This clonotype was counted a few times. This chain uses TRBV7-8 with TRBJ2-5; TRBD2 agrees at 7 bases. V gave up 5 bases and J gave up 7 bases; unmatched junction bases: 7. CDR1 SGHVS and CDR2 FQNEAQ come from the germline V gene. The CDR3 has 13 residues. The CDR3 here is CASSPRGVWTQYF. The DNA for the CDR3 is TGTGCCAGCAGCCCCCGGGGGGTGTGGACCCAGTACTTC. Looking up the rest from reference TRBV7-8 and TRBJ2-5 gives the full variable domain: GAGVSQSPRYKVAKRGQDVALRCDPISGHVSLFWYQQALGQGPEFLTYFQNEAQLDKSGLPSDRFFAERPEGSVSTLKIQRTQQEDSAVYLCASSPRGVWTQYFGPGTRLLVL.

This clonotype was detected many times. The CDR3 DNA reads TGTGCCAGCAGCCGAACAGGGGACGCCCTCCACTTT. Translation: CASSRTGDALHF. V is TRBV12-3 or TRBV12-4 and J is TRBJ1-6, with 7 bases matching TRBD1. With V trimmed by 6 bases and J by 14 bases, 7 bases remained unmatched. The CDR3 sequence is 12 residues long.

This clonotype occurred a few times. The chain combines TRBV7-6 with TRBJ2-2, with 8 bases fitting TRBD1. V dropped 5 bases and J dropped 7; count of bases not matched to a gene: 12. This CDR3 is 16 amino acids long. CDR1 is SGHVS and CDR2 is FNYEAQ in the germline V gene. The CDR3 protein is CASSPRRTGNLGELFF. The CDR3 DNA is TGTGCCAGCAGCCCGAGAAGGACAGGGAATCTCGGGGAGCTGTTTTTT.

The V call is TRBV6-6, the J call TRBJ2-7; 9 bases fit TRBD1. CDR1 and CDR2 (germline): MNHNY, SVGAGI (reference sequence). Germline trimming cut 8 bases from V and 2 bases from J; bases unmatched to any gene: 13. The CDR3 is made up of 16 amino acids. This CDR3 reads CASRNIPGTGPYEQYF. CDR3 nucleotide sequence: TGTGCCAGCCGGAACATTCCCGGGACAGGGCCCTACGAGCAGTACTTC.

Ten or more counts support this clonotype. The chain employs TRBV6-2 or TRBV6-3 and TRBJ2-1; the D gene is possibly TRBD2 (5 bases). Germline V lookup: CDR1 MNHEY, CDR2 SVGEGT. Trimming took 5 bases from V and 6 from J, leaving 8 bases between them. The CDR3 contains 12 residues. The CDR3 here is CASSPSGNEQFF. CDR3 DNA: TGTGCCAGCAGTCCAAGCGGCAATGAGCAGTTCTTC.

This clonotype was found many times. This chain connects TRBV7-2 to TRBJ1-5; D ambiguous. Germline-derived CDR1 and CDR2 are SGHTA and FQGNSA. There are 12 residues in the CDR3. With 5 bases removed from V and 5 bases from J, the gap between germline ends came to 7 bases. The CDR3 reads CASSPPDQPQHF. CDR3 nucleotides: TGTGCCAGCAGCCCGCCGGATCAGCCCCAGCATTTT.

Only a few counts were recorded for this clonotype. The genes are TRBV5-1 and TRBJ1-1, with D perhaps TRBD1 (5 bases). CDR3 length equals 14 residues. The germline V gene has CDR1 SGHRS and CDR2 YFSETQ. Trimming cost V 2 bases and J 5 bases, with 13 bases left between them. The CDR3 nucleotides are TGCGCCAGCAGCTTAAGGGGAGCGGAAACTGAAGCTTTCTTT. The encoded protein is CASSLRGAETEAFF.

This clonotype was recorded at least ten times. V is TRBV29-1 and J is TRBJ2-2, with D uncertain. The CDR3 extends over 13 amino acids. Germline CDR1 SQVTM, CDR2 ANQGSEA. V was shortened by 2 bases and J by 4 bases, with 8 bases between the two germline ends. For the CDR3, the DNA is TGCAGCGTTGAAATGGTTGGCACCGGGGAGCTGTTTTTT. Its protein is CSVEMVGTGELFF.

This chain uses TRBV6-5 with TRBJ2-1; 8 bases map to TRBD1. The CDR3 is made up of 16 amino acids. Germline V lookup: CDR1 MNHEY, CDR2 SVGAGI. After removal of 4 bases from V and 3 bases from J, the junction contained 8 bases not matched to a gene. The DNA for the CDR3 is TGTGCCAGCAGTTCCTACCGGGACAGGATCTACAATGAGCAGTTCTTC. This gives the protein CASSSYRDRIYNEQFF.

This clonotype has ten or more counts. The CDR3 sequence: CASSLAGGGLDTGELFF. CDR3 bases: TGCGCCAGCAGCTTGGCTGGCGGGGGGTTGGACACCGGGGAGCTGTTTTTT. This sequence joins TRBV5-1 and TRBJ2-2; 8 nucleotides agree with TRBD2. Per the germline V gene, CDR1 is SGHRS and CDR2 is YFSETQ. The CDR3 totals 17 residues. The V and J ends lost 0 bases and 3 bases, in that order; junction bases with no gene match: 7.

This clonotype was seen a few times. The chain is built from TRBV5-6 and TRBJ2-4; D gene uncertain. Germline loops: CDR1 SGHDT, CDR2 YYEEEE. V dropped 1 base and J dropped 0 bases, with 5 bases sitting between them. The CDR3 length is 14 residues. CDR3 sequence: CASSLSLAKNIQYF. The CDR3, as DNA: TGTGCCAGCAGCTTGTCTCTAGCCAAAAACATTCAGTACTTC.

The J gene is TRBJ1-2, the V gene TRBV28; D remains unclear. Looked up from germline, CDR1 is MDHEN and CDR2 is SYDVKM. This CDR3 spans 15 amino acids. V shed 5 bases and J shed 1 base, with 14 bases lying between them. The CDR3 here is CASSPWIGNNYGYTF. The CDR3 region has the DNA TGTGCCAGCAGTCCCTGGATAGGTAATAACTATGGCTACACCTTC.

This clonotype was observed many times. The chain is built from TRBV5-1 and TRBJ2-3, with D hard to call. Germline V gene lookup returns CDR1 SGHRS and CDR2 YFSETQ. CDR3 size: 16 residues. Deletions cut 4 bases from V and 0 bases from J, with 15 bases between. In DNA form, the CDR3 reads TGCGCCAGCAGCCCTCTACTACTCCTCAGCACAGATACGCAGTATTTT. This codes for CASSPLLLLSTDTQYF.

Only a few counts were recorded for this clonotype. CDR3 sequence: CASIPSRGVTGANVLTF. As DNA, the CDR3 is TGTGCCAGTATCCCCTCCAGGGGGGTAACTGGGGCCAACGTCCTGACTTTC. This chain links TRBV19 with TRBJ2-6, with D possibly being TRBD1 (7 bases). V lost 7 bases and J lost 2, with 18 bases in between. This CDR3 spans 17 amino acids. CDR1 and CDR2 (germline): LNHDA, SQIVND (reference sequence).

This clonotype was detected only a few times. This chain uses TRBV9 with TRBJ2-5; 7 nucleotides line up with TRBD2. Looked up from germline, CDR1 is SGDLS and CDR2 is YYNGEE. This CDR3 has 16 amino acids. The ends lost 0 bases at V and 6 bases at J; junction bases unmatched: 11. CDR3 amino acids: CASSVAEERGEKTQYF. As DNA, the CDR3 is TGTGCCAGCAGCGTAGCCGAGGAACGGGGGGAAAAGACCCAGTACTTC.

A few counts support this clonotype. The V and J genes are TRBV27 and TRBJ1-4; D is unclear. Trimming removed 2 bases at V and 8 bases at J, with 12 bases between. Germline-derived CDR1 and CDR2 are MNHEY and SMNVEV (reference sequence). This CDR3 spans 14 amino acids. CDR3 DNA: TGTGCCAGCAGTTTAACGGGGTATAGGGAAAAACTGTTTTTT. Translating it yields CASSLTGYREKLFF.

Only a few counts were recorded for this clonotype. The J gene is TRBJ1-3, the V gene TRBV12-3 or TRBV12-4, with 8 positions matching TRBD1. This CDR3 is 14 amino acids long. V trimming: 6 bases; J trimming: 2 bases; junction bases outside the gene matches: 3. CDR3 nucleotides: TGTGCCAGCAGCCAACAGGGGGCTGGAAACACCATATATTTT. Translated: CASSQQGAGNTIYF.

Ten or more counts support this clonotype. The J gene is TRBJ2-3, the V gene TRBV7-3, with 12 bases lining up with TRBD2. Unmatched junction bases numbered 3, after V lost 0 bases and J lost 2 bases. The germline gives CDR1 SGHTA, CDR2 FQGTGA. CDR3 size: 17 residues. The CDR3 sequence is CASSLTGLAGTTDTQYF. The CDR3 nucleotides are TGTGCCAGCAGCTTAACTGGACTAGCGGGGACCACAGATACGCAGTATTTT.

The CDR3 loop reads CASRWGAGENIQYF. Written as DNA, the CDR3 is TGTGCCAGCAGGTGGGGGGCAGGGGAAAACATTCAGTACTTC. This chain connects TRBV28 to TRBJ2-4; D is possibly TRBD1 or TRBD2 (6 bases each). Trimming left V 6 bases short and J 5 bases short, with 14 bases between. Germline V gene data show CDR1 as MDHEN and CDR2 as SYDVKM. The CDR3 length is 14 residues.

This clonotype was counted between two and nine times. V is TRBV19 and J is TRBJ2-3; D remains ambiguous. Trimming cost V 2 bases and J 2 bases, with 8 bases left between them. Germline lookup yields CDR1 LNHDA and CDR2 SQIVND (reference sequence). The CDR3 extends over 14 amino acids. The CDR3 DNA sequence: TGTGCCAGTAGTATATACGCACTCACAGATACGCAGTATTTT. Translating gives CASSIYALTDTQYF.

The table lists this clonotype with a few counts. The chain couples TRBV20-1 to TRBJ2-7; perhaps D is TRBD1 or TRBD2 (5 bases each). CDR3 length: 15 residues. Per the germline V gene, CDR1 is DFQATT and CDR2 is SNEGSKA (reference sequence). With 6 bases removed from V and 0 bases from J, the gap between germline ends came to 18 bases. In DNA, the CDR3 is TGCAGTGCACTCTCCTTGGGACCTTTCTCCTACGAGCAGTACGTC. The encoded protein is CSALSLGPFSYEQYV.

There are a few counts of this clonotype. The J gene is TRBJ2-7, the V gene TRBV5-5; D remains ambiguous. Germline V gene lookup returns CDR1 SGHKS and CDR2 YYEKEE (reference sequence). The V end lost 0 bases, the J end lost 3 bases, and 22 bases lay between the germline ends. This CDR3 comprises 18 residues. This CDR3 is CASSLAGVESHSGYEQYF. CDR3 bases: TGTGCCAGCAGCTTGGCTGGGGTAGAGTCTCACAGTGGCTACGAGCAGTACTTC.

This clonotype was found a few times. J is TRBJ2-7 and V is TRBV7-2, with D possibly matching TRBD2 (5 bases). V was clipped by 5 bases and J by 3 bases, with 20 bases between them. Germline V CDR1 and CDR2: SGHTA, FQGNSA. This CDR3 contains 16 residues. CDR3 coding DNA: TGTGCCAGCAGCCCCCACTTTCCCGGGGTTAACTACGAGCAGTACTTC. This codes for CASSPHFPGVNYEQYF.

This clonotype came up many times. This chain joins TRBV11-2 and TRBJ2-1; the D gene could be TRBD1 or TRBD2 (6 bases each). Germline CDR1 is SGHAT and CDR2 is FQNNGV. The length of the CDR3 is 17 residues. Trimming left V 5 bases short and J 3 bases short, with 20 bases between. The CDR3 DNA follows: TGTGCCAGCAGCCACAATTGGGGGGCGATGAACTACAATGAGCAGTTCTTC. Translating it yields CASSHNWGAMNYNEQFF.

At least ten counts were recorded for this clonotype. This sequence joins TRBV29-1 and TRBJ2-3; TRBD1 aligns across 11 bases. In germline, CDR1 is SQVTM, CDR2 ANQGSEA. J gave up 8 bases and V 7 bases, and 11 bases lay outside the gene matches. CDR3 length equals 14 residues. The CDR3 sequence is CSAFGTGGSGTQYF. CDR3 DNA: TGCAGCGCCTTTGGGACAGGGGGAAGCGGTACGCAGTATTTT.